The 24 T cell receptor beta chains given below trace back to one sample, sequenced in a study of cytomegalovirus exposure and HLA in healthy donors. Primers: 60 Vbeta forward and 13 Jbeta reverse. Repertoires were generated with immunoSEQ multiplex PCR, while TCRdb's copy carries only in-frame clones and drops some. Of 85,000 to 100,000 clones listed, around nine tenths were seen once; the top ten hold around a tenth. The source material was PBMCs. The receptors originated from a man younger than 45 in good health and CMV-seropositive.

The CDR3 sequence: CASAPSSAQETQYF. DNA for the CDR3: TGTGCCAGTGCCCCTTCTAGCGCGCAAGAGACCCAGTACTTC. This chain uses TRBV19 with TRBJ2-5; D is possibly TRBD2 (6 bases). CDR1 and CDR2 from the germline V gene are LNHDA and SQIVND (reference sequence). The V and J ends lost 8 bases and 2 bases respectively, with 15 bases between them. This CDR3 contains 14 residues.

The chain is built from TRBV29-1 and TRBJ2-3; 13 nucleotides line up with TRBD2. V trimming: 6 bases; J trimming: 3 bases; junction bases outside the gene matches: 6. Germline assignment: CDR1 SQVTM and CDR2 ANQGSEA. The CDR3 is 15 residues long. The CDR3 is CSVSGTSGKTDTQYF. The CDR3 coding sequence is TGCAGCGTGTCCGGGACTAGCGGGAAGACAGATACGCAGTATTTT.

This clone was seen only once. J is TRBJ1-1 and V is TRBV18; D uncertain. V lost 0 bases, J lost 5 bases, and 19 bases lay in between. Per germline, CDR1 KGHSH and CDR2 LQKENI. The CDR3 covers 17 residues. This CDR3 reads CASSPPGGPGRTTEAFF. In nucleotides, the CDR3 is TGTGCCAGCTCACCACCGGGTGGTCCCGGGAGGACGACTGAAGCTTTCTTT.

The chain joins TRBV5-1 to TRBJ2-1, with 11 bases aligning to TRBD2. The germline CDR1 and CDR2 sequences are SGHRS and YFSETQ. V gave up 3 bases and J gave up 4 bases; unmatched junction bases: 3. CDR3 length equals 15 residues. The CDR3 nucleotides are TGCGCCAGCAGCTCTACTAGCGGGGGATACAATGAGCAGTTCTTC. Its protein is CASSSTSGGYNEQFF.

The chain has TRBV27 and TRBJ2-1, with D perhaps TRBD2 (6 bases). CDR3 length equals 12 residues. Trimming shortened V by 5 bases and J by 9 bases, and 11 bases separated the two germline ends. Germline lookup yields CDR1 MNHEY and CDR2 SMNVEV (reference sequence). CDR3 DNA: TGTGCCAGCAGTAAGACTAGACTTGAGCAGTTCTTC. Residues: CASSKTRLEQFF.

The chain recombines TRBV7-9 with TRBJ1-1, with a tentative D call TRBD1 (6 bases). This CDR3 has 15 residues. V lost 1 base and J lost 1, with 10 bases in between. The V gene's germline CDR1 is SEHNR and CDR2 FQNEAQ (reference sequence). The CDR3, as DNA: TGTGCCAGCAGCTTAGGCAGGGGAAGGAACACTGAAGCTTTCTTT. Translating it yields CASSLGRGRNTEAFF.

The J gene is TRBJ2-1, the V gene TRBV5-6; 9 positions match TRBD1. CDR3 length equals 16 residues. With 0 bases clipped from V and 8 bases from J, the junction kept 9 bases outside the gene matches. Looked up from germline, CDR1 is SGHDT and CDR2 is YYEEEE. CDR3 DNA: TGTGCCAGCAGCTTGGGGGGACAGGGACTTTTTCATGAGCAGTTCTTC. This encodes CASSLGGQGLFHEQFF.

The chain employs TRBV6-5 and TRBJ2-1; TRBD2 matches 11 bases. The CDR3 sequence is 13 residues long. The J segment lost 16 bases and the V segment lost 0 bases, leaving 5 bases of the junction unmatched. Germline CDR1 reads MNHEY; CDR2 reads SVGAGI. The CDR3 DNA is TGTGCCAGCAGTTACTCTCAGGGACTAGCGGTCTTCTTC. Translation: CASSYSQGLAVFF.

The chain employs TRBV7-8 and TRBJ1-4; 8 bases line up with TRBD1. This CDR3 region has 15 residues. The J segment lost 8 bases and the V segment lost 0 bases, leaving 5 bases of the junction unmatched. The germline V gene has CDR1 SGHVS and CDR2 FQNEAQ. As DNA, the CDR3 is TGTGCCAGCAGCTTAGCGACAGGGGCGGCCGAAAAACTGTTTTTT. Translation gives CASSLATGAAEKLFF.

V gene TRBV5-1 combines with J gene TRBJ2-3, with D maybe TRBD2 (5 bases). Germline CDR1 reads SGHRS; CDR2 reads YFSETQ. This CDR3 spans 17 amino acids. V lost 0 bases and J lost 1, with 15 bases in between. The CDR3: CASSLDARGIGTDTQYF. CDR3 nucleotides: TGCGCCAGCAGCTTGGACGCTCGGGGAATAGGCACAGATACGCAGTATTTT.

The CDR3 sequence is CASSSPPGLSSYNEQFF. The CDR3 region has the DNA TGCGCCAGCAGCTCTCCTCCGGGACTGAGCTCCTACAATGAGCAGTTCTTC. V and J are TRBV5-1 and TRBJ2-1; a possible D gene is TRBD2 (6 bases). Trimming left V 3 bases short and J 0 bases short, with 16 bases between. This CDR3 is built from 17 residues. Per the germline V gene, CDR1 is SGHRS and CDR2 is YFSETQ.

The table lists this clone with a few counts. This chain links TRBV19 with TRBJ1-5; 12 bases map to TRBD1. CDR1 and CDR2 (germline): LNHDA, SQIVND (reference sequence). The CDR3 is 15 residues long. Germline trimming cut 7 bases from V and 6 bases from J; bases unmatched to any gene: 7. For the CDR3, the DNA is TGTGCCAGTAAACCCGGGACAGGGGGCTTTCAGCCCCAGCATTTT. Its protein product is CASKPGTGGFQPQHF.

This chain joins TRBV7-8 and TRBJ2-7, with 10 positions matching TRBD1. V lost 5 bases and J lost 6; bases outside the gene matches: 10. From germline, CDR1 is SGHVS and CDR2 FQNEAQ. CDR3 length equals 15 residues. CDR3 DNA sequence: TGTGCCAGCAGCCTGGGGGGGACAGGGGTATTCGAGCAGTACTTC. Translated, it gives CASSLGGTGVFEQYF. Variable domain in full (rest from reference TRBV7-8 and TRBJ2-7): GAGVSQSPRYKVAKRGQDVALRCDPISGHVSLFWYQQALGQGPEFLTYFQNEAQLDKSGLPSDRFFAERPEGSVSTLKIQRTQQEDSAVYLCASSLGGTGVFEQYFGPGTRLTVT.

The chain is built from TRBV7-9 and TRBJ2-7, with 13 bases matching TRBD2. The ends lost 10 bases at V and 2 bases at J; junction bases unmatched: 2. Germline CDR1 and CDR2: SEHNR and FQNEAQ (reference sequence). The CDR3 totals 13 residues. CDR3: CAIGLAGAYEQYF. As DNA, the CDR3 is TGTGCCATAGGACTAGCGGGAGCCTACGAGCAGTACTTC.

The V and J genes are TRBV28 and TRBJ2-5; a possible D gene is TRBD1 (5 bases). The germline V gene encodes CDR1 MDHEN and CDR2 SYDVKM. This CDR3 region has 11 residues. Trimming pared 10 bases from V and 10 bases from J, leaving 16 bases between. The CDR3 loop is CATSREMVQYF. DNA of the CDR3: TGTGCCACCTCCAGGGAAATGGTCCAGTACTTC.

The V call is TRBV27, the J call TRBJ2-7; 9 nucleotides match TRBD1. Losses at the gene ends were 3 bases for V and 2 bases for J; bases not matched to a gene: 2. Per germline, CDR1 MNHEY and CDR2 SMNVEV (reference sequence). The CDR3 length is 14 residues. Here the CDR3 DNA reads TGTGCCAGCAGTTTTGGGGACAGGGCCTACGAGCAGTACTTC. Translating it yields CASSFGDRAYEQYF.

This rearrangement joins TRBV28 to TRBJ2-7; tentative D call: TRBD1 (6 bases). The CDR3 is 14 amino acids. Germline V gene data show CDR1 as MDHEN and CDR2 as SYDVKM. V dropped 7 bases and J dropped 0 bases, with 13 bases sitting between them. The CDR3 loop is CASKGELSSYEQYF. CDR3 coding DNA: TGTGCCAGCAAGGGGGAGCTTAGCTCCTACGAGCAGTACTTC.

The chain carries TRBV2 and TRBJ2-2; tentatively, D is TRBD1 (6 bases). Between the trimmed V and J ends, which lost 4 bases and 4 bases, there was a span of 13 bases. Germline V gene data show CDR1 as SNHLY and CDR2 as FYNNEI. The CDR3 loop spans 15 amino acids. The CDR3 nucleotides are TGTGCCAGCAGTGTAACAGGGATGGGCACCGGGGAGCTGTTTTTT. Its protein product is CASSVTGMGTGELFF.

The rearrangement joins TRBV5-1 to TRBJ2-7; maybe TRBD1 (5 bases). V lost 1 base and J 5 bases, leaving 13 bases between the germline ends. This CDR3 contains 14 residues. In germline, CDR1 is SGHRS, CDR2 YFSETQ. CDR3 nucleotides: TGCGCCAGCAGCTTGCAGGGCAGGGCTAACGAGCAGTACTTC. It translates to CASSLQGRANEQYF.

This clone was observed a few times. V and J are TRBV28 and TRBJ1-4; 8 positions match TRBD1. With 5 bases clipped from V and 5 bases from J, the junction kept 7 bases outside the gene matches. This CDR3 has 15 amino acids. Germline V lookup: CDR1 MDHEN, CDR2 SYDVKM. The CDR3 loop reads CASSRSGGSNEKLFF. The CDR3 nucleotides read TGTGCCAGCAGTCGTTCAGGGGGCTCGAATGAAAAACTGTTTTTT.

The V call is TRBV5-6, the J call TRBJ1-6, with D possibly matching TRBD1 (5 bases). Trimming left V 2 bases short and J 9 bases short, with 15 bases between. This CDR3 spans 15 amino acids. The germline V gene encodes CDR1 SGHDT and CDR2 YYEEEE. CDR3 protein: CASSFFAGLTSPLHF. DNA of the CDR3: TGTGCCAGCAGCTTTTTCGCAGGGTTGACTTCACCCCTCCACTTT.

This clone was seen a single time. The J gene is TRBJ2-7, the V gene TRBV6-1, with TRBD1 matching over 10 bases. V was clipped by 5 bases and J by 6 bases; unmatched bases: 7. CDR3 length equals 14 residues. Germline V CDR1 and CDR2: MNHNS, SASEGT. DNA of the CDR3: TGTGCCAGCAGTCCGTGGGACAGGGGCTTCGAGCAGTACTTC. The encoded protein is CASSPWDRGFEQYF.

Notes on this clone: This same CDR3 is encoded by further DNA sequences in the sample. The rearrangement joins TRBV27 to TRBJ2-5, with D maybe TRBD1 (6 bases). This CDR3 region has 14 residues. Germline V lookup: CDR1 MNHEY, CDR2 SMNVEV (reference sequence). The V gene lost 6 bases and the J gene lost 5 bases, with 16 bases spanning the gap. CDR3 region: CASSLLGAEETQYF. The CDR3 coding sequence is TGTGCCAGCAGCCTCCTGGGGGCAGAGGAGACCCAGTACTTC.

The V call is TRBV28, the J call TRBJ2-2; 7 nucleotides match TRBD1. The junction had 7 bases not matched to a gene; V was cut back by 8 bases and J by 4 bases. CDR1 and CDR2 (germline): MDHEN, SYDVKM. The CDR3 runs 14 residues. In DNA, the CDR3 is TGTGCCAGCGGGACAGTTGGGAGCACCGGGGAGCTGTTTTTT. It encodes CASGTVGSTGELFF. The variable domain in full, completed from reference TRBV28 and TRBJ2-2, reads DVKVTQSSRYLVKRTGEKVFLECVQDMDHENMFWYRQDPGLGLRLIYFSYDVKMKEKGDIPEGYSVSREKKERFSLILESASTNQTSMYLCASGTVGSTGELFFGEGSRLTVL.